This T cell receptor beta chain is from a study of T-cell reconstitution after alpha-beta-depleted transplantation in children. General study points: Surviving recipient T cells and intrathymic progenitors accounted for some patients' high TCRbeta diversity at day 60.

Notes on this clonotype: As yet, its antigen is unknown.

This CDR3 contains 15 residues. Germline V gene lookup returns CDR1 SGHDT and CDR2 YYEEEE. V lost 4 bases to trimming and J lost 2 bases, with 13 bases between them. TCRbeta library preparation incorporated unique molecular identifiers. TCRdb fed the PCR reads into MiXCR, producing one record per CDR3 protein. Of fewer than 750,000 distinct CDR3 sequences in the sample, 20% to 25% were seen once. This receptor was identified in a boy under two years old who had a stem cell transplant for acute myeloid leukemia, so the T cells may come from the graft donor. The V gene is TRBV5-6, the J gene TRBJ2-4, with D tentatively TRBD1 or TRBD2 (5 bases each). Sequences were derived from PBMCs, mostly from graft donor cells, sampled 360 days after TCRalphabeta/CD19-depleted stem cell transplant. DNA for the CDR3: TGTGCCAGCAGCCCGCGGCCGGGGCCCAAAAACATTCAGTACTTC. This gives the protein CASSPRPGPKNIQYF.